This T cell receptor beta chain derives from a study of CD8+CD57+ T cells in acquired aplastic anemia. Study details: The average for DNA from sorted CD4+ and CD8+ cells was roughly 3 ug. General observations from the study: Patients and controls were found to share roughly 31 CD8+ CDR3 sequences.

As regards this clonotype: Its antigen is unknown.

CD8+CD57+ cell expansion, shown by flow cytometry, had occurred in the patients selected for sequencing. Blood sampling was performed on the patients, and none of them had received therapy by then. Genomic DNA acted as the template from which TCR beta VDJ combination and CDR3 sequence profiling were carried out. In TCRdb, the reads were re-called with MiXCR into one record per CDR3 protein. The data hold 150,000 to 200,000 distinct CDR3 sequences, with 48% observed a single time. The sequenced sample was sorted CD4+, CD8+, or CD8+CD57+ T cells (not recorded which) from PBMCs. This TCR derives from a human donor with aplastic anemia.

The CDR3: CASSLELRQGAGEQYF. The DNA for the CDR3 is TGTGCCAGCAGCTTAGAGCTAAGACAGGGGGCAGGGGAGCAGTACTTC. The chain uses TRBV11-2 and TRBJ2-7, with 10 nucleotides matching TRBD1. The CDR3 has 16 amino acids. J gave up 7 bases and V 0 bases, and 9 bases lay outside the gene matches. CDR1 and CDR2 from the germline V gene are SGHAT and FQNNGV. Filled out from reference TRBV11-2 and TRBJ2-7, the complete variable domain reads EAGVAQSPRYKIIEKRQSVAFWCNPISGHATLYWYQQILGQGPKLLIQFQNNGVVDDSQLPKDRFSAERLKGVDSTLKIQPAKLEDSAVYLCASSLELRQGAGEQYFGPGTRLTVT.